This is a list of T cell receptor beta chains from one sample in a study of regulatory T cells in long-lasting Graves disease. One entry per CDR3 protein results from TCRdb running MiXCR on the multiplex PCR reads. The data contain some 250,000 distinct CDR3 sequences, approximately 20% of them seen just once; the ten biggest clones take up about 14%. These data were likewise used in another study, on T cells in Graves' hyperthyroidism and ophthalmopathy.

Specimen: peripheral blood mononuclear cells (PBMCs), collected at new diagnosis, from a patient treated with antithyroid drugs. These receptors were collected from a young woman with Graves disease. CDR3s include the opening cysteine and the closing phenylalanine or tryptophan. A D gene is named only where the DNA matches it firmly. The size entry is marked missing in some rows and otherwise reads once, few, many or a size class.

>TRBV19|many|NA|TRBJ2-5
TGTGCCAGTAGTACGGACCTTCTAGAGGAGACCCAGTACTTC
CASSTDLLEETQYF
>TRBV29-1|many|NA|TRBJ1-1
TGCAGCGCCAACTTGAACACTGAAGCTTTCTTT
CSANLNTEAFF
>TRBV11-3|many|NA|TRBJ2-1
TGTGCCAGCAGCTTAAACGGCAATGAGCAGTTCTTC
CASSLNGNEQFF
>TRBV4-1|few|TRBD1|TRBJ2-2
TGCGCCAGCCGATACCTCGACAGGGGACCCACCGGGGAGCTGTTTTTT
CASRYLDRGPTGELFF
>TRBV7-2|many|NA|TRBJ2-3
TGTGCCAGCAGCTTATCCCTGACTCGAACACTCACAGATACGCAGTATTTT
CASSLSLTRTLTDTQYF
>TRBV19|few|TRBD1|TRBJ2-7
TGTGCCAGTAGTATGGGGACAGCTTCTCCCTACGAGCAGTACTTC
CASSMGTASPYEQYF
>TRBV7-9|many|NA|TRBJ2-3
TGTGCCAGCAGCTTTACGCGGCAGGGCGTTGGAGATACGCAGTATTTT
CASSFTRQGVGDTQYF
>TRBV7-9|many|NA|TRBJ2-5
TGTGCCAGCAGCTTAGGGTCGCAAAAGACCCAGTACTTC
CASSLGSQKTQYF
>TRBV28|NA|TRBD2|TRBJ2-3
TGTGCCAGCAGTTCCAGCGGGAGGGCCGGAACAGATACGCAGTATTTT
CASSSSGRAGTDTQYF
>TRBV3-1|many|NA|TRBJ1-1
TGTGCCAGCAGCCATTTTGGGACGGACACTGAAGCTTTCTTT
CASSHFGTDTEAFF
>TRBV2|medium-sized|TRBD2|TRBJ2-7
TGTGCCAGCAGTGAATCCCCGGGAGGTCGAAAGCAGTACTTC
CASSESPGGRKQYF
>TRBV5-1|few|NA|TRBJ2-6
TGCGCCAGCAACCGGGGGAACAAAAGCCACTCTGGGGCCAACGTCCTGACTTTC
CASNRGNKSHSGANVLTF
>TRBV20-1|NA|NA|TRBJ1-2
TGCAGTGCCCCTTCGAGCTATGGCTACACCTTC
CSAPSSYGYTF
>TRBV11-1|many|NA|TRBJ1-6
TGTGCCAGCAGCTTAGAGGCTACTTATAATTCACCCCTCCACTTT
CASSLEATYNSPLHF
>TRBV4-1|few|NA|TRBJ2-7
TGCGCCAGCAGCCAGGGGGCGGCGGTCTCCTACGAGCAGTACTTC
CASSQGAAVSYEQYF
>TRBV6-1|many|NA|TRBJ1-1
TGTGCCAGCACCAGAACCAAATTTAGCACTGAAGCTTTCTTT
CASTRTKFSTEAFF
>TRBV10-3|NA|NA|TRBJ2-1
TGTGCCATCAGTGAGTCAGGGGTCTACCGGGGGGCGGAGTTCTTC
CAISESGVYRGAEFF
>TRBV5-1|many|NA|TRBJ2-1
TGCGCCAGCAGCTTGGAACAGGAGCCCTACAATGAGCAGTTCTTC
CASSLEQEPYNEQFF
>TRBV20-1|many|NA|TRBJ1-5
TGCAGTGTCAGTGGGGTTGGCAATCAGCCCCAGCATTTT
CSVSGVGNQPQHF
>TRBV15|few|NA|TRBJ1-6
TGTGCCACCAGCACCCGGTCTTCACCCCTCCACTTT
CATSTRSSPLHF
>TRBV29-1|NA|TRBD2|TRBJ2-7
TGCAGCGCCAGGGGGCTAGCGGGGGGGCGGTCCTACGAGCAGTACTTC
CSARGLAGGRSYEQYF
>TRBV20-1|NA|NA|TRBJ2-2
TGCAGTGCTAGACAAGGGGGGTTTGAGCTGTTTTTT
CSARQGGFELFF
>TRBV7-2|many|NA|TRBJ1-4
TGTGCCAGCAGCTTAAGTTGGGCAACTAATGAAAAACTGTTTTTT
CASSLSWATNEKLFF
>TRBV10-3|many|TRBD1|TRBJ2-5
TGTGCCATCAGTCAACCGGGACAGGGACGGCAAGAGACCCAGTACTTC
CAISQPGQGRQETQYF
>TRBV15|NA|TRBD1|TRBJ1-5
TGTGCCACCAGCAGCCGGGACAGGGGCAATCAGCCCCAGCATTTT
CATSSRDRGNQPQHF
>TRBV5-1|many|NA|TRBJ1-1
TGCGCCAGCGGACCCAGAGCCGGGGTCCTAGCTTTCTTT
CASGPRAGVLAFF
>TRBV9|many|NA|TRBJ2-7
TGTGCCAGCAGCGCGGGTGACAGAGACTACGAGCAGTACTTC
CASSAGDRDYEQYF
>TRBV2|many|NA|TRBJ1-2
TGTGCCAGCAGTCCCAACCCCTTTAGGAGGGACGGCTACACCTTC
CASSPNPFRRDGYTF
>TRBV27|few|NA|TRBJ2-3
TGTGCCAGCATCCCGACGGGCAGGGGCACAGATACGCAGTATTTT
CASIPTGRGTDTQYF
>TRBV7-9|many|NA|TRBJ1-1
TGTGCCAGCAGTTACTCCGCTGAAGCTTTCTTT
CASSYSAEAFF
>TRBV14|NA|NA|TRBJ2-5
TGTGCCAGCAGCCAAGCAATGGGTGAGACCCAGTACTTC
CASSQAMGETQYF
>TRBV18|many|NA|TRBJ1-5
TGTGCCAGCTCACCCACAGAAGATCAGCCCCAGCATTTT
CASSPTEDQPQHF
>TRBV20-1|many|TRBD2|TRBJ2-1
TGCAGTGCACTGACTAGCGGGGGGACGGGCAATGAGCAGTTCTTC
CSALTSGGTGNEQFF
>TRBV7-3|many|TRBD2|TRBJ2-5
TGTGCCAGCAGCCCAGTGTCGCGGGGGGGTAGTGGAGAGACCCAGTACTTC
CASSPVSRGGSGETQYF
>TRBV20-1|many|NA|TRBJ1-3
TGCAGTGCTAGAGGAGGGGGAAACACCATATATTTT
CSARGGGNTIYF
>TRBV10-1|many|NA|TRBJ2-5
TGCGCCAGCAGTGAGTCTACGGATATCCCTCAGGGGACCCAGTACTTC
CASSESTDIPQGTQYF
>TRBV6-1|few|TRBD1|TRBJ1-6
TGTGCCAGCAGGAAGAGGACAGGGCAAAATAATTCACCCCTCCACTTT
CASRKRTGQNNSPLHF
>TRBV14|many|NA|TRBJ1-2
TGTGCCAGCAGCCAAGCTATACCGGACTATGGCTACACCTTC
CASSQAIPDYGYTF
>TRBV12-3/TRBV12-4|many|NA|TRBJ1-3
TGTGCCAGCAGTCGTACAGACTCTGGAAACACCATATATTTT
CASSRTDSGNTIYF
>TRBV20-1|many|NA|TRBJ1-5
TGCAGTGCTAGTAGAGGGACCGGCAATCAGCCCCAGCATTTT
CSASRGTGNQPQHF
>TRBV4-2|NA|TRBD2|TRBJ2-3
TGTGCCAGCAGCCAAGCGGGGGGGCTAGAAGATACGCAGTATTTT
CASSQAGGLEDTQYF
>TRBV2|many|NA|TRBJ2-4
TGTGCCAGCGTAGTGGCTAGCACCATTCAGTACTTC
CASVVASTIQYF
>TRBV6-1|NA|TRBD1|TRBJ2-7
TGTGCCAGCCCGAACGGGACAGCTGGCTACGAGCATTACTTC
CASPNGTAGYEHYF
>TRBV11-2|many|TRBD1|TRBJ1-2
TGTGCCAGCAGCTACACGAGGGGGCAGGCACGTCAAGGCTACACCTTC
CASSYTRGQARQGYTF
>TRBV6-1|many|TRBD1|TRBJ1-2
TGTGCCACTAGACAGGGTAACTATGGCTACACCTTC
CATRQGNYGYTF
>TRBV11-2|many|TRBD2|TRBJ2-1
TGTGCCAGCAGCTTAGAACGATATACGGGACTAGTATCGGGTTACAATGAGCAGTTCTTC
CASSLERYTGLVSGYNEQFF
>TRBV7-2|many|NA|TRBJ1-2
TGCGCCAGCAGCTTGAGGGGTGAGGCACCACCGGGTGGCTACACCTTC
CASSLRGEAPPGGYTF
>TRBV7-8|many|NA|TRBJ1-3
TGTGCCAGCTGTAGGGTCCCTAGCTCTGGAAACACCATATATTTT
CASCRVPSSGNTIYF
>TRBV5-1|many|NA|TRBJ2-1
TGCGCCACCAAAAGGGGAGAAAACAGGGCTAGGTACAATGAGCAGTTCTTC
CATKRGENRARYNEQFF
>TRBV5-4|few|TRBD2|TRBJ2-2
TGTGCCAGCAGTAAGACTAGCGGGGGGGTCTACACCGGGGAGCTGTTTTTT
CASSKTSGGVYTGELFF
>TRBV11-2|many|NA|TRBJ1-2
TGTGCCAGCAGCTCCATCCTCAAGCTTAAGTATGGCTACACCTTC
CASSSILKLKYGYTF
>TRBV6-5|many|NA|TRBJ2-7
TGTGCCAGCAGTTACCGGGCCTCCGGGGGCTACGAGCAGTACTTC
CASSYRASGGYEQYF
>TRBV5-1|few|NA|TRBJ1-6
TGCGCCAGCAGACCCGGGACCTATAATTCACCCCTCCACTTT
CASRPGTYNSPLHF
>TRBV6-2/TRBV6-3|NA|NA|TRBJ2-2
TGTGCCAGCAGTTACTCGCCGGGGCCGGGCGGGGAGCTGTTTTTT
CASSYSPGPGGELFF
>TRBV11-2|many|NA|TRBJ2-3
TGTGCCAGCAGCTTAGGGACACGAGGAGATACGCAGTATTTT
CASSLGTRGDTQYF
>TRBV20-1|many|NA|TRBJ2-7
TGCAGTTGTATGAACAGCTACGAGCAGTACTTC
CSCMNSYEQYF
>TRBV27|few|NA|TRBJ2-6
TGTGCCAGCAGTCGCCAGTCTAGGACGTCTGGGGCCAACGTCCTGACTTTC
CASSRQSRTSGANVLTF
>TRBV5-1|many|NA|TRBJ2-5
TGTGCCAGCAGCTTGGCCGGGACTGGTAGTTGGGAGACCCAGTACTTC
CASSLAGTGSWETQYF
>TRBV6-1|many|NA|TRBJ2-5
TGTGCCAGCTTTCCCTCAGGGTCCGGGGCCCAGTACTTC
CASFPSGSGAQYF